Below are 9 T cell receptor beta chains sequenced from a single sample in a study of cytotoxic CD8 clonotypes in ibrutinib-treated CLL. Clones were read by immunoSEQ multiplex PCR, and TCRdb kept only the in-frame ones, dropping some. The sample has approximately 140,000 clones; 70% to 80% are singletons. Source: PBMCs, taken after 12 months of ibrutinib treatment. The origin of the receptors is a human donor with chronic lymphocytic leukemia.

The chain has TRBV19 and TRBJ2-5; 8 bases fit TRBD1. V was pared by 9 bases and J by 4 bases, with 10 bases of the junction left unmatched. The CDR3 is made up of 14 amino acids. The V gene's germline CDR1 is LNHDA and CDR2 SQIVND (reference sequence). CDR3 in amino acids: CASRPLTGGETQYF. In DNA, the CDR3 is TGTGCCAGCAGACCTCTTACAGGGGGAGAGACCCAGTACTTC.

The rearrangement links TRBV12-5 to TRBJ2-1; 9 bases agree with TRBD1. Germline CDR1 reads LGHNT; CDR2 reads FRNRAP. Unmatched junction bases numbered 8, after V lost 5 bases and J lost 3 bases. The CDR3 covers 16 residues. CDR3 in amino acids: CASGDPTGQGYNEQFF. CDR3 nucleotides: TGTGCTAGTGGTGATCCGACGGGACAGGGCTACAATGAGCAGTTCTTC.

Remarks on this clone: At the DNA level, this CDR3 is encoded by other sequences in the same sample as well. The chain recombines TRBV7-6 with TRBJ2-7; 13 bases align to TRBD2. Germline CDR1 is SGHVS and CDR2 is FNYEAQ. This CDR3 is built from 15 residues. Trimming removed 6 bases from V and 2 bases from J; junction bases left unmatched: 4. The CDR3 coding sequence is TGTGCCAGCAGTTCTACTAGCGGGGGGGCCTACGAGCAGTACTTC. Amino acid sequence: CASSSTSGGAYEQYF.

The chain recombines TRBV11-2 with TRBJ2-1; perhaps TRBD2 as D (6 bases). CDR1 SGHAT and CDR2 FQNNGV come from the germline V gene. Trimming pared 1 base from V and 5 bases from J, leaving 21 bases between. The CDR3 length is 18 residues. The CDR3 protein is CASSLGFSGLTKNNEQFF. CDR3 sequence (DNA): TGTGCCAGCAGCTTAGGTTTCTCTGGACTAACCAAAAACAATGAGCAGTTCTTC.

The rearrangement links TRBV7-2 to TRBJ2-3, with D tentatively TRBD2 (5 bases). The CDR3 is made up of 15 amino acids. CDR1 and CDR2 (germline): SGHTA, FQGNSA. The V and J ends lost 1 base and 5 bases respectively, with 13 bases between them. CDR3 in amino acids: CASSLDYASGDTQYF. Here the CDR3 DNA reads TGTGCCAGCAGCTTAGATTACGCCAGCGGAGATACGCAGTATTTT.

The V and J genes are TRBV7-2 and TRBJ2-7; the match to TRBD1 covers 8 bases. The germline gives CDR1 SGHTA, CDR2 FQGNSA. Trimming took 5 bases from V and 1 from J; bases not matched to a gene: 16. The CDR3 loop spans 18 amino acids. CDR3 DNA sequence: TGTGCCAGCAGCCGAAACCTCACCCCGGGACAGGTGTCCTACGAGCAGTACTTC. Translated, it gives CASSRNLTPGQVSYEQYF.

The chain couples TRBV27 to TRBJ2-6; 10 positions match TRBD1. This CDR3 is built from 18 residues. The junction had 9 bases not matched to a gene; V was cut back by 6 bases and J by 1 base. CDR1 is MNHEY, CDR2 SMNVEV, per germline (reference sequence). The CDR3 DNA reads TGTGCCAGCAGGACCACCGGGACAGGGGTATCTGGGGCCAACGTCCTGACTTTC. It codes for CASRTTGTGVSGANVLTF. Full variable domain (outside the CDR3, taken from reference TRBV27 and TRBJ2-6): EAQVTQNPRYLITVTGKKLTVTCSQNMNHEYMSWYRQDPGLGLRQIYYSMNVEVTDKGDVPEGYKVSRKEKRNFPLILESPSPNQTSLYFCASRTTGTGVSGANVLTFGAGSRLTVL.

In this sample, this clone turned up once. Distinct nucleotide sequences in the sample also encode this CDR3. This chain connects TRBV5-1 to TRBJ2-3; D ambiguous. The V gene lost 5 bases and the J gene lost 6 bases, with 7 bases spanning the gap. CDR1 SGHRS and CDR2 YFSETQ come from the germline V gene. There are 11 residues in the CDR3. This chain's CDR3 is CASSSADTQYF. The CDR3 DNA sequence: TGCGCCAGCAGTTCAGCGGATACGCAGTATTTT.

The genes are TRBV11-3 and TRBJ2-1; TRBD2 agrees at 10 bases. Losses at the gene ends were 1 base for V and 8 bases for J; bases not matched to a gene: 5. Germline lookup yields CDR1 SGHNT and CDR2 YENEEA. The CDR3 is 15 residues long. The CDR3 DNA follows: TGTGCCAGCAGCTTAGGTAGCGGGAGGTTGGATGAGCAGTTCTTC. Encoded protein: CASSLGSGRLDEQFF.